This T cell receptor beta chain was sequenced in a study of blood T cell repertoires in COVID-19. Study-level information: In each case, the material was cDNA or gDNA derived from T cells, B-cell-depleted T cells, or PBMCs.

The V segment lost 0 bases and the J segment 6 bases; nucleotides outside the gene matches: 15. The V gene's germline CDR1 is LGHDT and CDR2 YNNKEL (reference sequence). The CDR3 totals 19 residues. In the original processing: Reference gene primer amplification yielded estimated nucleated cell counts. Only in-frame clones appear in the TCRdb table, and some are missing; sequencing was by immunoSEQ multiplex PCR. From that table come the V and J calls and clone size; the DNA was used to work out D and trimming. The table records nearly 95,000 clones, roughly 90% of them present only once. The chain combines TRBV3-1 (or the pseudogene TRBV3-2) with TRBJ2-2; TRBD2 agrees at 8 bases. Sequencing used peripheral blood. The sequence derives from a human donor with active COVID-19. The donor label of this sample is uncertain. This CDR3 is CASSQDGSQRGLLPGELFF. The DNA of the CDR3 is TGTGCCAGCAGCCAAGACGGGTCACAGCGGGGGCTTTTGCCCGGGGAGCTGTTTTTT.